The sequence of this TCR beta chain was determined in a study of T cells in Graves' hyperthyroidism and ophthalmopathy. Study context: Peripheral blood collection took place at initial diagnosis, before any treatment.

The TCR beta CDR3 regions underwent amplification using RNA transcripts as the source. TCR CDR3 regions were first amplified by RT-PCR with HTBI primers. TCRdb re-derived calls from the multiplex PCR reads in MiXCR, one entry per CDR3 protein. The sample shows some 320,000 distinct CDR3 sequences, roughly an eighth of them seen only once. The germline CDR1 and CDR2 sequences are MDHEN and SYDVKM. With 5 bases removed from V and 8 bases from J, the gap between germline ends came to 9 bases. CDR3 length: 12 amino acids. This clonotype was seen repeatedly, ten times or more. Thyroid ultrasound, orbital computed tomography, clinical symptoms, and serum thyroxine and TRAb underpinned diagnoses.

The chain is built from TRBV28 and TRBJ2-2; D might be TRBD2 (6 bases). The clonotype originates from a woman between 40 and 50 years old with Graves' ophthalmopathy. The specimen was blood. The CDR3 reads CASSLSGGELFF. CDR3 nucleotide sequence: TGTGCCAGCAGTCTAAGCGGGGGGGAGCTGTTTTTT.